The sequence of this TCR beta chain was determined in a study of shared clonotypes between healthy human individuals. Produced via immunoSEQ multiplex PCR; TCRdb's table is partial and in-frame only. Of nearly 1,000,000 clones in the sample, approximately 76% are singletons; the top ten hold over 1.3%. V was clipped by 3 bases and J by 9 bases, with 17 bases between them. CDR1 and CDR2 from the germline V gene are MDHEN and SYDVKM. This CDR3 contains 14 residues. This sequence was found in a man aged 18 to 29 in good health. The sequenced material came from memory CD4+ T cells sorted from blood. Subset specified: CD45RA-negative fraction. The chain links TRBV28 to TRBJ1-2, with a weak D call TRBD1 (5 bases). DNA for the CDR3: TGTGCCAGCAGTTTTAAGTACTCGGGGGAAAGCTACACCTTC. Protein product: CASSFKYSGESYTF.